This is a list of T cell receptor beta chains from one sample in a study of T cell clonotyping in hematopoietic cell transplantation. Assay used: immunoSEQ multiplex PCR; TCRdb lists only in-frame clones, some missing. The profile shows roughly 30,000 clones, 65% to 80% of them singletons. Material: peripheral blood mononuclear cells, obtained before stem cell transplant. These receptor sequences come from a woman aged 25-40 years with chronic myeloid leukemia. Some clones in this sample may be carry-over from other donors' samples. CDR3s include the opening cysteine and the closing phenylalanine or tryptophan. Each record gives: J gene, CDR3 length, V gene, CDR3 protein.

j_call: TRBJ2-3
cdr3_length: 16
v_call: TRBV12-5
cdr3_aa: CASGLGGTGKTDTQYF

j_call: TRBJ1-3
cdr3_length: 13
v_call: TRBV15
cdr3_aa: CATSRVNGNTIYF

j_call: TRBJ1-1
cdr3_length: 16
v_call: TRBV7-9
cdr3_aa: CASSLGPILQGGEAFF

j_call: TRBJ2-1
cdr3_length: 19
v_call: TRBV6-1
cdr3_aa: CASSERTSGGVSSYNEQFF

j_call: TRBJ1-6
cdr3_length: 12
v_call: TRBV6-5
cdr3_aa: CASSPAGTPLHF

j_call: TRBJ1-2
cdr3_length: 13
v_call: TRBV6-5
cdr3_aa: CASSYSLRAGYTF

j_call: TRBJ2-5
cdr3_length: 18
v_call: TRBV27
cdr3_aa: CASSHLAGGRSSSETQYF

j_call: TRBJ2-1
cdr3_length: 15
v_call: TRBV28
cdr3_aa: CASSPQGTQLNEQFF

j_call: TRBJ1-1
cdr3_length: 13
v_call: TRBV7-6
cdr3_aa: CASSLTGVTEAFF

j_call: TRBJ1-1
cdr3_length: 13
v_call: TRBV30
cdr3_aa: CAWSLTDYTEAFF

j_call: TRBJ1-2
cdr3_length: 13
v_call: TRBV5-6
cdr3_aa: CASSLSRATGYTF

j_call: TRBJ1-1
cdr3_length: 12
v_call: TRBV30
cdr3_aa: CAWRGVNTEAFF

j_call: TRBJ1-2
cdr3_length: 13
v_call: TRBV2
cdr3_aa: CASSNKQEYGYTF

j_call: TRBJ2-7
cdr3_length: 14
v_call: TRBV16
cdr3_aa: CASSPYIRGNEQYF

j_call: TRBJ2-7
cdr3_length: 15
v_call: TRBV5-4
cdr3_aa: CASSSGTPGRYEQYF

j_call: TRBJ2-2
cdr3_length: 14
v_call: TRBV14
cdr3_aa: CASSQGRAVRELFF

j_call: TRBJ2-2
cdr3_length: 12
v_call: TRBV5-8
cdr3_aa: CASSLWAGELFF

j_call: TRBJ1-2
cdr3_length: 15
v_call: TRBV6-5
cdr3_aa: CASSYWGQGMRGYTF

j_call: TRBJ1-2
cdr3_length: 15
v_call: TRBV27
cdr3_aa: CASSLDRGLGHGYTF

j_call: TRBJ1-2
cdr3_length: 15
v_call: TRBV5-1
cdr3_aa: CASSSQTGGRDGYTF

j_call: TRBJ1-4
cdr3_length: 13
v_call: TRBV10-2
cdr3_aa: CAIMRRAGEKLFF

j_call: TRBJ2-6
cdr3_length: 15
v_call: TRBV7-8
cdr3_aa: CASSPGSSGANVLTF

j_call: TRBJ2-3
cdr3_length: 17
v_call: TRBV5-1
cdr3_aa: CASSLSLGESQSDTQYF

j_call: TRBJ2-2
cdr3_length: 14
v_call: TRBV7-3
cdr3_aa: CASSLIPDSGELFF

j_call: TRBJ2-3
cdr3_length: 13
v_call: TRBV29-1
cdr3_aa: CSVEGGAADTQYF

j_call: TRBJ2-4
cdr3_length: 13
v_call: TRBV19
cdr3_aa: CASSLSGDGIQYF

j_call: TRBJ2-2
cdr3_length: 14
v_call: TRBV5-6
cdr3_aa: CASRSGPNTGELFF

j_call: TRBJ1-6
cdr3_length: 16
v_call: TRBV19
cdr3_aa: CASTHTQGRDNSPLHF

j_call: TRBJ2-5
cdr3_length: 14
v_call: TRBV6-5
cdr3_aa: CASSLPGRQETQYF

j_call: TRBJ2-3
cdr3_length: 16
v_call: TRBV19
cdr3_aa: CASRTGTGLFTDTQYF

j_call: TRBJ1-2
cdr3_length: 13
v_call: TRBV5-1
cdr3_aa: CASSSGQGRGYTF

j_call: TRBJ1-2
cdr3_length: 13
v_call: TRBV2
cdr3_aa: CASRRGTAYGYTF

j_call: TRBJ1-2
cdr3_length: 13
v_call: TRBV30
cdr3_aa: CAWSETGVGGYTF

j_call: TRBJ2-5
cdr3_length: 13
v_call: TRBV6-5
cdr3_aa: CASIATRGETQYF

j_call: TRBJ1-2
cdr3_length: 16
v_call: TRBV10-3
cdr3_aa: CAISEDVTGANYGYTF

j_call: TRBJ2-5
cdr3_length: 15
v_call: TRBV29-1
cdr3_aa: CSVARGLAGGETQYF

j_call: TRBJ1-5
cdr3_length: 13
v_call: TRBV10-3
cdr3_aa: CAISGGSNQPQHF

j_call: TRBJ1-1
cdr3_length: 14
v_call: TRBV7-2
cdr3_aa: CASSLQFMNTEAFF

j_call: TRBJ1-5
cdr3_length: 14
v_call: TRBV2
cdr3_aa: CASSGWEGNQPQHF

j_call: TRBJ1-1
cdr3_length: 13
v_call: TRBV30
cdr3_aa: CAWTRQGNTEAFF

j_call: TRBJ1-5
cdr3_length: 15
v_call: TRBV25-1
cdr3_aa: CASSEGNGVSESQHF

j_call: TRBJ1-1
cdr3_length: 11
v_call: TRBV20-1
cdr3_aa: CSAKGNTEAFF

j_call: TRBJ1-5
cdr3_length: 13
v_call: TRBV2
cdr3_aa: CASSLNSNQPQHF

j_call: TRBJ2-1
cdr3_length: 14
v_call: TRBV2
cdr3_aa: CASSEVRGRGEQFF

j_call: TRBJ1-4
cdr3_length: 19
v_call: TRBV4-2
cdr3_aa: CATKEGVDRGRATNEKLFF

j_call: TRBJ1-3
cdr3_length: 18
v_call: TRBV6-1
cdr3_aa: CASSELFTGTGTRDTIYF